This paragraph reports one TCR beta chain. Antigen: not known. Vbeta (60) and Jbeta (13) primers were used in the PCR. The method was immunoSEQ multiplex PCR; TCRdb's version includes in-frame clones alone and lacks a portion of them. The data contain about 170,000 clones, roughly four fifths of them singletons. The data originate from a study of cytomegalovirus exposure and HLA in healthy donors. Overall study findings and caveats: Reportedly, diagnosis of cytomegalovirus status by the classifier showed high specificity and sensitivity. In vitro work confirmed that a few CMV-associated chains recognize CMV antigens.

The sample was PBMCs. This clonotype was sampled from a man younger than 35 in good health and CMV-seronegative.

For the CDR3, the DNA is TGTGCCAGCAGCTACGGGACAGGGAACTATGGCTACACCTTC. This encodes CASSYGTGNYGYTF. The gene calls are TRBV7-3 and TRBJ1-2, with TRBD1 identical over 9 bases. This CDR3 contains 14 residues. Germline V CDR1 and CDR2: SGHTA, FQGTGA. V gave up 4 bases and J gave up 2 bases; unmatched junction bases: 2.